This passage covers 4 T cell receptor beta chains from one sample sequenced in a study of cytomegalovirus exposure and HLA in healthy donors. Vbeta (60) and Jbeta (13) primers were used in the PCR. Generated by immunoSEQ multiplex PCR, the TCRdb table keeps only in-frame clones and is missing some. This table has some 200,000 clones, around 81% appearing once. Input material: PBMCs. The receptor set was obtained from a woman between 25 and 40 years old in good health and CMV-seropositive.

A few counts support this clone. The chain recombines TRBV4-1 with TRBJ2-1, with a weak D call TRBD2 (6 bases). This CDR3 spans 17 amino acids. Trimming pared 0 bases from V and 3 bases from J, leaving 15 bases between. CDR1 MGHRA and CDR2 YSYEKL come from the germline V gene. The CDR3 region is CASSQEGGASRYNEQFF. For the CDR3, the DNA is TGCGCCAGCAGCCAAGAGGGGGGAGCTAGTCGCTACAATGAGCAGTTCTTC.

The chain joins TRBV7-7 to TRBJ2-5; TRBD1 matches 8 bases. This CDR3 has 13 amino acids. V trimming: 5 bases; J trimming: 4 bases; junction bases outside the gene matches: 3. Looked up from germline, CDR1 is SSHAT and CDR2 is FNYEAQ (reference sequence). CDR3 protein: CASSLDRGETQYF. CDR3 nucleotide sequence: TGTGCCAGCAGCCTCGACAGGGGAGAGACCCAGTACTTC.

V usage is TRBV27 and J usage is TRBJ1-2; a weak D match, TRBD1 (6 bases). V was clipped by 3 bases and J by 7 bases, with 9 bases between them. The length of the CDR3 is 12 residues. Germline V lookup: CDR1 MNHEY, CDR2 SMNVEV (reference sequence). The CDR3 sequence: CASSFGRGGYTF. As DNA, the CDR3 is TGTGCCAGCAGTTTTGGCAGGGGTGGCTACACCTTC.

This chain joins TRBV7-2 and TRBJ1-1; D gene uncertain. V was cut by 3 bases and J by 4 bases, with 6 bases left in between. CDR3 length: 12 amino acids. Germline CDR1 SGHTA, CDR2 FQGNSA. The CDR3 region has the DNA TGTGCCAGCAGCTTGAGAGGCACTGAAGCTTTCTTT. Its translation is CASSLRGTEAFF.